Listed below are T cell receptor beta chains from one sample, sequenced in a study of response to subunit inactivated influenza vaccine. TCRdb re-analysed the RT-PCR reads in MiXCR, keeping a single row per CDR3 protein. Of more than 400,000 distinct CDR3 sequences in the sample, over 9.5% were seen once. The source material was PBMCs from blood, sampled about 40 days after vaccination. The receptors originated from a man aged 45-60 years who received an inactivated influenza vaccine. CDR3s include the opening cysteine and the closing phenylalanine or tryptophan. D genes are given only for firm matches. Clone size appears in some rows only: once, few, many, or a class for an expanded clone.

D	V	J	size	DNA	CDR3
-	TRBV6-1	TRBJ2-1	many	TGTGCCAGCAGACTCCGCTTGGGCTACAATGAGCAGTTCTTC	CASRLRLGYNEQFF
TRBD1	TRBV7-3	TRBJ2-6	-	TGTGCCAGCAGGTCAGGGGGCCGCTCTGGGGCCAACGTCCTGACTTTC	CASRSGGRSGANVLTF
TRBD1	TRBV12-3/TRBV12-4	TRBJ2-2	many	TGTGCGCTGGGACAGGACACCGGGGAGCTGTTTTTT	CALGQDTGELFF
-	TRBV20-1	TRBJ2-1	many	TGCAGTGCTAGAGCGGGGTACAATGAGCAGTTCTTC	CSARAGYNEQFF
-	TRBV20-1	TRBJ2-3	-	TGCAGTGCTAGAGAGACAGTTTATCCGCAGTATTTT	CSARETVYPQYF
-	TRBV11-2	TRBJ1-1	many	TGTGCCAGCAGCTTATTATCTTGGACTGAAGCTTTCTTT	CASSLLSWTEAFF
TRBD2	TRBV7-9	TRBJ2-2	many	TGTGCCAGCAGCCGGGGACTAGTTAAAGGCACCGGGGAGCTGTTTTTT	CASSRGLVKGTGELFF
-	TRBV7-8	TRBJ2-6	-	TGTGCCAGCAGCGAAGGGGACGGGATTAGCTCTGGGGCCAACGTCCTGACTTTC	CASSEGDGISSGANVLTF
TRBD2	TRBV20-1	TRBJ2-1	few	TGCAGTGCTAGAGTGGCGGGACTAGCGGGAGTCTCCTACAATGAGCAGTTCTTC	CSARVAGLAGVSYNEQFF
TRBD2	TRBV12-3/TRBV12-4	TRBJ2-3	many	TGTGCCAGCAGTTTCGGACTAGCGGGGGTTGTAGATACGCAGTATTTT	CASSFGLAGVVDTQYF
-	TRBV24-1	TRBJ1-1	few	TGTGCCACCTTACAAGTTGAAGCTTTCTTT	CATLQVEAFF
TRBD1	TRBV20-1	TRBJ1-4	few	TGCAGTGCTAGATCGACAGGGATTAATGAAAAACTGTTTTTT	CSARSTGINEKLFF
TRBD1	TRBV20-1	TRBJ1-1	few	TGCAGTGCTAGAGGGGACAGGACTGAAGCTTTCTTT	CSARGDRTEAFF
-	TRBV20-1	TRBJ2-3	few	TGCAGTGCCTATAGCTCCTCGGGGGCGGATACGCAGTATTTT	CSAYSSSGADTQYF
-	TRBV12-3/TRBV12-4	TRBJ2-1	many	TGTGCCAGCCAAGACAGTAATTTCAGGAATGAGCAGTTCTTC	CASQDSNFRNEQFF
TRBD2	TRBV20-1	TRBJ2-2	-	TGCAGTGCTAGGCGGGCGGGGGTGGCCACCGGGGAGCTGTTTTTT	CSARRAGVATGELFF
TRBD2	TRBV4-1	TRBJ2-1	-	TGCGCCAGCAGCCAAACTAGCGGGGGGGCCGACGTTGAGCAGTTCTTC	CASSQTSGGADVEQFF
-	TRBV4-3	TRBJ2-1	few	TGCGCCAGCAGCCAAGCGAGGGGCACATATGAGCAGTTCTTC	CASSQARGTYEQFF
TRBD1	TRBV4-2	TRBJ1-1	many	TGTGCCAGCAGTCGGGACAGGGGCTCTGAAGCTTTCTTT	CASSRDRGSEAFF
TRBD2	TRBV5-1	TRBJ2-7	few	TGCGCCAGCAGCCGATTGAGCGGGGGGAATTACGAGCAGTACTTC	CASSRLSGGNYEQYF
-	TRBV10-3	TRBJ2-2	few	TGTGCCATCAGTGAGAGATTGAAGCGGAACACCGGGGAGCTGTTTTTT	CAISERLKRNTGELFF
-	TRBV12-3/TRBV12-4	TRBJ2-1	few	TGTGCCAGCAGTCTCCCGGGACACCCGTACAATGAGCAGTTCTTC	CASSLPGHPYNEQFF
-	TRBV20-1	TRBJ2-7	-	TGCAGTGCGGCACTTAACCGGAGGTCAGAGCAGTACTTC	CSAALNRRSEQYF
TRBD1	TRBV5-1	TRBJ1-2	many	TGCGCCAGCAGCTTGGCCGGGACAGGGACCGGATCGAGCTATGGCTACACCTTC	CASSLAGTGTGSSYGYTF
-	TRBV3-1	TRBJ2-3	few	TGTGCCAGCAGCCAACCCGACCCAACCTGGGCAGATACGCAGTATTTT	CASSQPDPTWADTQYF
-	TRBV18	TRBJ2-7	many	TGTGCCAGCTCCCCGGCGGAAGGCTACGAGCAGTACTTC	CASSPAEGYEQYF
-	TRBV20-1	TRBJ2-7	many	TGCAGTGCTGGGTCCCTCGGGATCTACGAGCAGTACTTC	CSAGSLGIYEQYF
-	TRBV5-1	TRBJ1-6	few	TGCGCCAGCAGCTTGGATCCCAGAAATAATTCACCCCTCCACTTT	CASSLDPRNNSPLHF
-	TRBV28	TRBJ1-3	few	TGTGCCAGCAGTTTATGGTTTTCCCCCGGCTCTGGAAACACCATATATTTT	CASSLWFSPGSGNTIYF
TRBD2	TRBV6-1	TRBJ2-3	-	TGTGCCAGCGGGCTAGCGGGAGGTGAGGATACGCAGTATTTT	CASGLAGGEDTQYF
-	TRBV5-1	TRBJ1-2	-	TGCGCCAGCAGTCTGGGGACATTTTACTATGGCTACACCTTC	CASSLGTFYYGYTF
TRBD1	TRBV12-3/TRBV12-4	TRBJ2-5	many	TGTGCCAGCAGGAAGACAGGGGTGGCGGAGACCCAGTACTTC	CASRKTGVAETQYF
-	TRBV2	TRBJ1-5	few	TGTGCCAGCAGTGAAGAGGGGAATCAGCCCCAGCATTTT	CASSEEGNQPQHF
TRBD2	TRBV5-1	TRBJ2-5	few	TGCGCCAGCAGCCTCCAGCGGGGGGCGATCCAAGAGACCCAGTACTTC	CASSLQRGAIQETQYF
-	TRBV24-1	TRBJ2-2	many	TGTGCCACCAGTGAGGGGACGGCGAACACCGGGGAGCTGTTTTTT	CATSEGTANTGELFF
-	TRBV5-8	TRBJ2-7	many	TGTGCCAGCAGCTTACAGGGACACCTTTCCTACGAGCAGTACTTC	CASSLQGHLSYEQYF
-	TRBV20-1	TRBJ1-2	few	TGCAGTGCTAGAGGCAACATCGACTATGGCTACACCTTC	CSARGNIDYGYTF
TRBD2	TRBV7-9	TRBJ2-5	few	TGTGCCAGCAGCTTAGCAGCGGGGGGCTCGGAGACCCAGTACTTC	CASSLAAGGSETQYF
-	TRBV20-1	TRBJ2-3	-	TGCAGTGCCGAGGTACCAAGCACAGATACGCAGTATTTT	CSAEVPSTDTQYF
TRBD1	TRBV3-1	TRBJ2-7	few	TGTGCCAGCAGCCTAGCCCGACAGGGTCCCTACGAGCAGTACTTC	CASSLARQGPYEQYF
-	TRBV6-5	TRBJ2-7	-	TGTGCCAGCAGTAACGGCCAAGACGAGCAGTACTTC	CASSNGQDEQYF
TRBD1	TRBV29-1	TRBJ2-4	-	TGCAGCGTTGAAGATCAGAGGGGGCGTTCGACCAAAAACATTCAGTACTTC	CSVEDQRGRSTKNIQYF
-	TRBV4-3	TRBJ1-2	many	TGCGCCAGCAGCCAAGATTTGGGCAGCTACTATGGCTACACCTTC	CASSQDLGSYYGYTF
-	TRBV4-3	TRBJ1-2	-	TGCGCCAGCAGCCAAGCTGCCCCTTGGAACTATGGCTACACCTTC	CASSQAAPWNYGYTF
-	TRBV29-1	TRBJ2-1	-	TGCAGCGTTGACTATGAGCAGTTCTTC	CSVDYEQFF
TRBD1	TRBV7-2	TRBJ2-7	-	TGTGCCAGCAGCATACAGGGGCCGCCTTACGAGCAGTACTTC	CASSIQGPPYEQYF
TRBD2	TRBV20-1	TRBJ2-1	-	TGCAGTGCTCTTGGACTAGCGGTATACAATGAGCAGTTCTTC	CSALGLAVYNEQFF
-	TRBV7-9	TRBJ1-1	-	TGTGCCAGCAGCTTAAGACTAGGACCTGAAGCTTTCTTT	CASSLRLGPEAFF
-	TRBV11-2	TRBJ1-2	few	TGTGCCAGCAGCTCGCTACGGGACACTCATGGCTACACCTTC	CASSSLRDTHGYTF
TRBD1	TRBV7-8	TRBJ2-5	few	TGTGCCAGCAGCTTAGGGATTACAGGGGTCCTCAAGGAGACCCAGTACTTC	CASSLGITGVLKETQYF
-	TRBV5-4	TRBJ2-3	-	TGTGCCAGCAGCTACCCCCCGGCAGATACGCAGTATTTT	CASSYPPADTQYF
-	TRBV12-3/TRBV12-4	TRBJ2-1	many	TGTGCCAGCAGACCCGGACAGTACAATGAGCAGTTCTTC	CASRPGQYNEQFF
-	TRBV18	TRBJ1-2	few	TGTGCCAGCTCACCAGGGGCTCTGTCTAACTATGGCTACACCTTC	CASSPGALSNYGYTF
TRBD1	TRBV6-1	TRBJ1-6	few	TGTGCCAGCAGCCGGGACAGGGTTGTTTCACCCCTCCACTTT	CASSRDRVVSPLHF
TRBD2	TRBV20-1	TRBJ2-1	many	TGCAGTGCTCCCGAAGGACTAGCGGGAGGGCTTACCAATGAGCAGTTCTTC	CSAPEGLAGGLTNEQFF